This T cell receptor (beta chain) was profiled in a study of shared clonotypes between healthy human individuals. To note about this clone: This sample also contains other DNA sequences that code for the same CDR3.

V was shortened by 0 bases and J by 1 base, with 4 bases between the two germline ends. The CDR3 extends over 14 amino acids. From germline, CDR1 is SGDLS and CDR2 YYNGEE. The data were produced by immunoSEQ multiplex PCR, yet TCRdb's version contains in-frame clones alone and is incomplete. The sample lists about 2.3 million clones, 93% seen once, with under 0.45% in the top ten. The sequence derives from a man aged 18 to 30 in good health. Some clones in this sample may be carry-over from other donors' samples. The source material was naive CD4+ T cells from PBMCs. The subset was: CD45RA+ positively selected. This chain connects TRBV9 to TRBJ2-2; D is uncertain. The CDR3 bases are TGTGCCAGCAGCGTAGCCGGGAACACCGGGGAGCTGTTTTTT. It yields the protein CASSVAGNTGELFF.